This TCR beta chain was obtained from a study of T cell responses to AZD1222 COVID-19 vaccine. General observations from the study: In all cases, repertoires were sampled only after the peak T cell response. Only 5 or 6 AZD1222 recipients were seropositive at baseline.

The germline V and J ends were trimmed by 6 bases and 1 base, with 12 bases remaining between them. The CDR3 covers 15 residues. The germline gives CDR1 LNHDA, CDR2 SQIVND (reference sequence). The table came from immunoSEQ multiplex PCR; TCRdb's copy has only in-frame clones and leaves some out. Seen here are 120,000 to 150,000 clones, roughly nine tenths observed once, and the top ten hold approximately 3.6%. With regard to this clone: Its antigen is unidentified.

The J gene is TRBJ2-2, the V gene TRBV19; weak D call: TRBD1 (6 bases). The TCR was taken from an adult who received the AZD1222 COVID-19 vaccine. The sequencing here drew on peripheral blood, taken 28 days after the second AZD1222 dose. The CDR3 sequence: CASRKLGGNTGELFF. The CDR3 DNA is TGTGCCAGTAGGAAGCTAGGGGGGAACACCGGGGAGCTGTTTTTT.